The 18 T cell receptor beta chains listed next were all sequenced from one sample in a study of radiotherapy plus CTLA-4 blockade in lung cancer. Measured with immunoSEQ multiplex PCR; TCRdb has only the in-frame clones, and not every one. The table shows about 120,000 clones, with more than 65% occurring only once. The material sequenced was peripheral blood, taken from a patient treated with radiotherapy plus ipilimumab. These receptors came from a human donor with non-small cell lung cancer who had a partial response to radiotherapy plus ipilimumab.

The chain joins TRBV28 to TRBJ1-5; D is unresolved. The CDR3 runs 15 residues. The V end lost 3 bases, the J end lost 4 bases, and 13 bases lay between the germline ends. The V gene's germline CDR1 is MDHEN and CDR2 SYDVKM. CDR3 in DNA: TGTGCCAGCAGTTTGTTACAGAGCACAAATCAGCCCCAGCATTTT. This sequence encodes CASSLLQSTNQPQHF.

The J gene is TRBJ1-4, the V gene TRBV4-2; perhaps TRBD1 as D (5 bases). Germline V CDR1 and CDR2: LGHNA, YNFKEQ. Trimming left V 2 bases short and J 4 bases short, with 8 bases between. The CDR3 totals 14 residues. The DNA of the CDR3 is TGTGCCAGCAGCCAACCTAGGGGTAATGAAAAACTGTTTTTT. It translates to CASSQPRGNEKLFF.

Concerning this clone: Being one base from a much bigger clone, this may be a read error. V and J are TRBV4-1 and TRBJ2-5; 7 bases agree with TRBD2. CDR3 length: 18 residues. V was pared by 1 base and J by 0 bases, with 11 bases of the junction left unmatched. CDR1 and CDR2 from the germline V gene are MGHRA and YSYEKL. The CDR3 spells CASSQGRLAGDHQETQYF. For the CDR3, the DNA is TGCGCCAGCAGCCAAGGACGTCTGGCGGGAGACCACCAAGAGACCCAGTACTTC.

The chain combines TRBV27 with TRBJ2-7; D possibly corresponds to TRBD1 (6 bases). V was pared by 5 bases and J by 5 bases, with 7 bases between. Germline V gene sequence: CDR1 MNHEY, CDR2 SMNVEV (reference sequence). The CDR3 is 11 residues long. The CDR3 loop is CASSRGNEQYV. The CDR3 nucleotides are TGTGCCAGCAGTAGGGGGAACGAGCAGTACGTC.

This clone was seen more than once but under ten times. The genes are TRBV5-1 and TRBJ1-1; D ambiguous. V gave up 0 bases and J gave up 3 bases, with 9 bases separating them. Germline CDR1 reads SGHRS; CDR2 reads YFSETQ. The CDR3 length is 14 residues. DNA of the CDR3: TGCGCCAGCAGCTTGGGCAGATCCGACACTGAAGCTTTCTTT. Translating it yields CASSLGRSDTEAFF.

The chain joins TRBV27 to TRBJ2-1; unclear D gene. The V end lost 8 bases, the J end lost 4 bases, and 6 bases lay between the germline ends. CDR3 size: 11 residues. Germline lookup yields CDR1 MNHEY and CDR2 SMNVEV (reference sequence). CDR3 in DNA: TGTGCCAGCTACTCTTACAATGAGCAGTTCTTC. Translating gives CASYSYNEQFF.

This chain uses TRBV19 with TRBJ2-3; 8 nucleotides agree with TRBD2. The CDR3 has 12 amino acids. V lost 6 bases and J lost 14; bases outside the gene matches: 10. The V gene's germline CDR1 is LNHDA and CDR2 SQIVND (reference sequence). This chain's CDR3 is CASSLPLGLVYF. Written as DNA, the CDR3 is TGTGCCAGTAGCCTGCCTTTGGGACTAGTGTATTTT.

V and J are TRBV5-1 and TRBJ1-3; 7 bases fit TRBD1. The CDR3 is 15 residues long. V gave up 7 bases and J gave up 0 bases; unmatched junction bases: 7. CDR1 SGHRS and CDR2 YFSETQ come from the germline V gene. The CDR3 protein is CASRPEGASGNTIYF. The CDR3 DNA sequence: TGCGCCAGCCGTCCTGAGGGGGCCTCTGGAAACACCATATATTTT. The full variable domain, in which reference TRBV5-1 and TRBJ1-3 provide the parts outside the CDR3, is KAGVTQTPRYLIKTRGQQVTLSCSPISGHRSVSWYQQTPGQGLQFLFEYFSETQRNKGNFPGRFSGRQFSNSRSEMNVSTLELGDSALYLCASRPEGASGNTIYFGEGSWLTVV.

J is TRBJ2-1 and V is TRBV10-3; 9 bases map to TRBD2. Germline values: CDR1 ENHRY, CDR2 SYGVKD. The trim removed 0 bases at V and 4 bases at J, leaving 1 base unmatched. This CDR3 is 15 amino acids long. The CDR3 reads CAISESTSGYNEQFF. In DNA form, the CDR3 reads TGTGCCATCAGTGAGTCGACTAGCGGTTACAATGAGCAGTTCTTC.

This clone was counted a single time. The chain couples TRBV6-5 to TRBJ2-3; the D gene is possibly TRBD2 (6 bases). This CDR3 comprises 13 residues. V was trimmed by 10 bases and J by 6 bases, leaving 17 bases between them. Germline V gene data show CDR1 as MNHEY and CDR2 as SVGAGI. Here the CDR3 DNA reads TGTGCCACCCGGGCGGGTGGGGGGGATACGCAGTATTTT. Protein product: CATRAGGGDTQYF.

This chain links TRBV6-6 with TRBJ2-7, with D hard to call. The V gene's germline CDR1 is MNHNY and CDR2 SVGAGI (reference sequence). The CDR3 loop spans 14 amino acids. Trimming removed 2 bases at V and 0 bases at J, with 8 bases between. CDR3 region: CASSYRTTSYEQYV. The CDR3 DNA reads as TGTGCCAGCAGTTACCGCACTACCTCCTACGAGCAGTACGTC.

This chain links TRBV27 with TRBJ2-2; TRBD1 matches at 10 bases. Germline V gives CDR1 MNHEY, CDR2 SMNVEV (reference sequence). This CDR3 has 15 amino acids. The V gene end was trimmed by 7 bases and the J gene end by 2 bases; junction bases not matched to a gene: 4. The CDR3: CASTRDRGNTGELFF. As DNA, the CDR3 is TGTGCCAGCACTCGGGACAGGGGAAACACCGGGGAGCTGTTTTTT.

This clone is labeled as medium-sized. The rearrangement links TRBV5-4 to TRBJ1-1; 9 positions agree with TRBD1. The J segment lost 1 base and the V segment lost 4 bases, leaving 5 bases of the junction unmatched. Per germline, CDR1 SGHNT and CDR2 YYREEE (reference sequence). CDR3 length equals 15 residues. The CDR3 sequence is CASSRYRGQNTEAFF. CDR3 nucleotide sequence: TGTGCCAGCAGCCGATACAGGGGGCAGAACACTGAAGCTTTCTTT.

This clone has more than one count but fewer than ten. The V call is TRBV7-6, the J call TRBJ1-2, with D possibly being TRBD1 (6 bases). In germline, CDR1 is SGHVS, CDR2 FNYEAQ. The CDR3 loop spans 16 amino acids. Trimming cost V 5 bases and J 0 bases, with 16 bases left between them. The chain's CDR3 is CASSPTGGPPNYGYTF. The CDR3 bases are TGTGCCAGCAGCCCCACCGGGGGGCCTCCTAACTATGGCTACACCTTC. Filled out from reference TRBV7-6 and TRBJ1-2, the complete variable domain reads GAGVSQSPRYKVTKRGQDVALRCDPISGHVSLYWYRQALGQGPEFLTYFNYEAQQDKSGLPNDRFSAERPEGSISTLTIQRTEQRDSAMYRCASSPTGGPPNYGYTFGSGTRLTVV.

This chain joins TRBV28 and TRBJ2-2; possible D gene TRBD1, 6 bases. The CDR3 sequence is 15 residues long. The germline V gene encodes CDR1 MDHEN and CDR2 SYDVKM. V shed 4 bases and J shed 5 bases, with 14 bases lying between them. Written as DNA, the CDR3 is TGTGCCAGCAGTTCGACAGGAGAGGGGACCGGGGAGCTGTTTTTT. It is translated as CASSSTGEGTGELFF.

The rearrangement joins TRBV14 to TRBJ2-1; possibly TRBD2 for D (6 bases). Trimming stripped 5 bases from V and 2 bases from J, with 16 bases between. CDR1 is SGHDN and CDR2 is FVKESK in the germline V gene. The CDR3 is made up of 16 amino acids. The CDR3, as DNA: TGTGCCAGCAGCTGGGGGGAAGGCAGTACCTACAATGAGCAGTTCTTC. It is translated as CASSWGEGSTYNEQFF.

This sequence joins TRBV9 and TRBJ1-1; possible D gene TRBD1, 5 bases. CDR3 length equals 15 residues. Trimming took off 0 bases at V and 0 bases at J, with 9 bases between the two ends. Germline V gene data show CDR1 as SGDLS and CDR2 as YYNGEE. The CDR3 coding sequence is TGTGCCAGCAGCGTAGTGTCAGGGATGAACACTGAAGCTTTCTTT. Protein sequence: CASSVVSGMNTEAFF. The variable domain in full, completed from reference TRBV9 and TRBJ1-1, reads DSGVTQTPKHLITATGQRVTLRCSPRSGDLSVYWYQQSLDQGLQFLIQYYNGEERAKGNILERFSAQQFPDLHSELNLSSLELGDSALYFCASSVVSGMNTEAFFGQGTRLTVV.

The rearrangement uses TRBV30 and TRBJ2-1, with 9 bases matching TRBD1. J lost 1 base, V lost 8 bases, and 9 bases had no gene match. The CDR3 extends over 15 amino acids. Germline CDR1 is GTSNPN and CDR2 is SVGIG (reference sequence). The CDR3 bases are TGTGCCGAAGGAGGGGGACAGGGTTCCTACAATGAGCAGTTCTTC. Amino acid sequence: CAEGGGQGSYNEQFF.